The clone carrying this T cell receptor (beta chain) was seen a handful of times. The target antigen is unknown. The data belong to a study of early T cells in non-severe SARS-CoV-2 infection. Study-wide background: Chains from this unsorted whole-blood bulk RNA could not be paired. Study-wide findings and caveats: VDJdb matches were skewed toward anti-spike CD8 T cell responses.

This CDR3 is 15 amino acids long. The germline V and J ends were trimmed by 2 bases and 1 base, with 8 bases remaining between them. Germline V gives CDR1 MNHEY, CDR2 SMNVEV (reference sequence). As part of library construction, unique molecular identifiers were attached to individual cDNA molecules. TCRdb recomputed calls from the 5' RACE reads with MiXCR, one row per CDR3 protein. Among about 98,000 distinct CDR3 sequences, around 15% were seen once, and the ten largest hold about 7.5%. The chain recombines TRBV27 with TRBJ2-2; D is unclear. The source of this sequence is an adult who was a healthcare worker with PCR-confirmed SARS-CoV-2 infection or an uninfected control (not recorded which). Sequenced input: whole blood. The CDR3 bases are TGTGCCAGCAGTTTAAGTTGGGGGAACACCGGGGAGCTGTTTTTT. This gives the protein CASSLSWGNTGELFF.